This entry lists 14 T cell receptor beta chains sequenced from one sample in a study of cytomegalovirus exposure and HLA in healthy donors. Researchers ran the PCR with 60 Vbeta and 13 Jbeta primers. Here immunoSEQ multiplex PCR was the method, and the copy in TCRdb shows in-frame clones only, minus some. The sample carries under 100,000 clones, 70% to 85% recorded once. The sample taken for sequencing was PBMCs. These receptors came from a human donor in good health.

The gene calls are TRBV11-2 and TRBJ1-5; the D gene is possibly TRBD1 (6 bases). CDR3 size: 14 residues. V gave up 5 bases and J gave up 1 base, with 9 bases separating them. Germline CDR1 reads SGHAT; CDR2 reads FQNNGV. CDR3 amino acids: CASSHRVSNQPQHF. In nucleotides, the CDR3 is TGTGCCAGCAGCCACAGGGTAAGCAATCAGCCCCAGCATTTT.

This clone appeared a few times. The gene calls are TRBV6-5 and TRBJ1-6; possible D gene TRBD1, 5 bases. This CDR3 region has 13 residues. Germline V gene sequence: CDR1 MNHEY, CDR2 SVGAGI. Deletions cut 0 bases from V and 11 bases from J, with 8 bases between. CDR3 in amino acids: CASSYSRGTPLHF. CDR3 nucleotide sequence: TGTGCCAGCAGTTACTCTCGGGGGACACCCCTCCACTTT.

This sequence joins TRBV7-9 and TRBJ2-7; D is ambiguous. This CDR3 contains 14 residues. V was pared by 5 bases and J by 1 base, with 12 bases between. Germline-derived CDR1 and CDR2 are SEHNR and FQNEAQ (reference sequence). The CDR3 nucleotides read TGTGCCAGCAGCCCCGTCGCCGGGTCCTACGAGCAGTACTTC. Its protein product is CASSPVAGSYEQYF.

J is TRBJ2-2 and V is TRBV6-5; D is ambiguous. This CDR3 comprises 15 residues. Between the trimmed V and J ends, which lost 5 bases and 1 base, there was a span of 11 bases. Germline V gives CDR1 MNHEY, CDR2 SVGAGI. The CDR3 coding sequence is TGTGCCAGCAGTCCGTCCTCAGGGAACACCGGGGAGCTGTTTTTT. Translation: CASSPSSGNTGELFF.

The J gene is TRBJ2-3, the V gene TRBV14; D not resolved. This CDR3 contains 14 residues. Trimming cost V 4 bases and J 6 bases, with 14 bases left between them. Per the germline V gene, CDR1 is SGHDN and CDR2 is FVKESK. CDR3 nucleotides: TGTGCCAGCAGCCCCCGACTCTCGCTCGATACGCAGTATTTT. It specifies CASSPRLSLDTQYF.

The CDR3 reads CASSYWADQKSEKLFF. In nucleotides, the CDR3 is TGTGCCAGCAGTTACTGGGCAGACCAGAAGAGTGAAAAACTGTTTTTT. The chain has TRBV6-5 and TRBJ1-4; D call uncertain. Germline values: CDR1 MNHEY, CDR2 SVGAGI. The V end lost 1 base, the J end lost 7 bases, and 16 bases lay between the germline ends. This CDR3 has 16 residues.

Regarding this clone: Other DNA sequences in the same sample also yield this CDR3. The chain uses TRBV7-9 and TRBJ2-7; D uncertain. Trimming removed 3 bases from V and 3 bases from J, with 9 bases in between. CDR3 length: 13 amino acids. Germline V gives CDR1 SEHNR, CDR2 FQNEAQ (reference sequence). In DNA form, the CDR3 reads TGTGCCAGCAGCTTCCCTGGCGGCTACGAGCAGTACTTC. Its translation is CASSFPGGYEQYF. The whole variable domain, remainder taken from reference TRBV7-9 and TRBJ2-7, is DTGVSQNPRHKITKRGQNVTFRCDPISEHNRLYWYRQTLGQGPEFLTYFQNEAQLEKSRLLSDRFSAERPKGSFSTLEIQRTEQGDSAMYLCASSFPGGYEQYFGPGTRLTVT.

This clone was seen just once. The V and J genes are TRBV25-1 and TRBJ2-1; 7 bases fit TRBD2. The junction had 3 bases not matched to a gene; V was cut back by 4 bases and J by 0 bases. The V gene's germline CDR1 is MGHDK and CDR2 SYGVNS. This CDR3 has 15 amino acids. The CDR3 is CASSAAGFSYNEQFF. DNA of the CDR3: TGTGCCAGCAGTGCAGCGGGGTTCTCCTACAATGAGCAGTTCTTC.

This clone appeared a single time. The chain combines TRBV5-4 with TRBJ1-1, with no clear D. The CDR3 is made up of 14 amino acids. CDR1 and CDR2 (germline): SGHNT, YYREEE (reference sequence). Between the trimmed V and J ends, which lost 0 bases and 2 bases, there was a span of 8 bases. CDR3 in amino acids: CASSLGARNTEAFF. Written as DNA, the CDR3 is TGTGCCAGCAGCTTGGGGGCGAGAAACACTGAAGCTTTCTTT.

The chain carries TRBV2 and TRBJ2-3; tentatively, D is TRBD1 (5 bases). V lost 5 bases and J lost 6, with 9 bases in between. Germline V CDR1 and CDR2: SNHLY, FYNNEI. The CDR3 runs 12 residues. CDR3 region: CASSRKGDTQYF. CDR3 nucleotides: TGTGCCAGCAGTAGAAAGGGGGATACGCAGTATTTT.

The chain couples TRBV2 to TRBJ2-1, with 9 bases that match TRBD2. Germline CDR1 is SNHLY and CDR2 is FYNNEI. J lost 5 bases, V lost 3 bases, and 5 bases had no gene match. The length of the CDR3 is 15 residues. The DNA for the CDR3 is TGTGCCAGCAGTGAGAAGCGGGGGGCCAACAATGAGCAGTTCTTC. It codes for CASSEKRGANNEQFF.

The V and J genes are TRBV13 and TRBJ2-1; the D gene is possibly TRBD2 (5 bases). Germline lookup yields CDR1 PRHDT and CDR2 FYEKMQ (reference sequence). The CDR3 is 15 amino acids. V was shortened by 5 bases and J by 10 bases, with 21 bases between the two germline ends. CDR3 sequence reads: CASSPRHGVRGEQFF. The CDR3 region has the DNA TGTGCCAGCAGCCCTCGACACGGGGTGAGAGGGGAGCAGTTCTTC.

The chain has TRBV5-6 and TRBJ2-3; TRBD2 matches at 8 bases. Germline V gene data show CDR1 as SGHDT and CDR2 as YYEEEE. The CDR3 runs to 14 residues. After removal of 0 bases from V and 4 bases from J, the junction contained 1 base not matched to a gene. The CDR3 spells CASSLGLAPDTQYF. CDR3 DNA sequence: TGTGCCAGCAGCTTGGGACTAGCGCCAGATACGCAGTATTTT.

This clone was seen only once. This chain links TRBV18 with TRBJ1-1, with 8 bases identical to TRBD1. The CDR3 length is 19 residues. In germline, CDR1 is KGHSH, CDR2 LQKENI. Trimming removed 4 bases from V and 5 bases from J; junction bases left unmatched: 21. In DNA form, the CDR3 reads TGTGCCAGCTCACGGGAAATTACAGGGGGTAGTAATCTTGGGACTGAAGCTTTCTTT. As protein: CASSREITGGSNLGTEAFF.